This passage covers 27 T cell receptor beta chains from one sample sequenced in a study of technical replicates of blood from a handful of donors. Here immunoSEQ multiplex PCR was the method, and the copy in TCRdb shows in-frame clones only, minus some. The table records more than 75,000 clones, about 86% of them present only once. The sequencing input was PBMCs. The receptors were sampled from a human donor in good health. Some clones in this sample may be carry-over from other donors' samples.

This sequence joins TRBV6-6 and TRBJ1-6; a possible D gene is TRBD1 (6 bases). The germline CDR1 and CDR2 sequences are MNHNY and SVGAGI (reference sequence). CDR3 length equals 14 residues. Trimming cost V 7 bases and J 8 bases, with 15 bases left between them. CDR3 amino acids: CASTNRGGDSPLHF. CDR3 nucleotides: TGTGCCAGCACCAACAGAGGGGGGGATTCACCCCTCCACTTT.

In its sample, this clone was seen once. V and J are TRBV4-3 and TRBJ1-2; D perhaps matches TRBD1 (6 bases). The CDR3 has 17 amino acids. Trimming removed 2 bases at V and 1 base at J, with 17 bases between. Germline assignment: CDR1 LGHNA and CDR2 YSLEER. The CDR3 nucleotides read TGCGCCAGCAGCCAATCCCCAGGGGATAGGGGTAACTATGGCTACACCTTC. It encodes CASSQSPGDRGNYGYTF.

This sequence joins TRBV6-6 and TRBJ1-1; maybe TRBD1 (6 bases). CDR3 length: 14 amino acids. CDR1 and CDR2 (germline): MNHNY, SVGAGI (reference sequence). Deletions cut 7 bases from V and 4 bases from J, with 16 bases between. The CDR3 DNA reads TGTGCCAGCATCGACGCAGGGGTGCCCACTGAAGCTTTCTTT. It yields the protein CASIDAGVPTEAFF.

The rearrangement uses TRBV19 and TRBJ1-5; 11 bases agree with TRBD1. V shed 6 bases and J 7 bases; nucleotides not matched to a gene: 14. Germline V gene lookup returns CDR1 LNHDA and CDR2 SQIVND (reference sequence). The CDR3 runs to 17 residues. The CDR3, as DNA: TGTGCCAGTAGCCGAATCGGGACAGGGGGAGTGGGACAGCCCCAGCATTTT. Protein: CASSRIGTGGVGQPQHF.

This rearrangement joins TRBV7-2 to TRBJ2-5; 9 bases map to TRBD2. The length of the CDR3 is 14 residues. With V trimmed by 1 base and J by 5 bases, 2 bases remained unmatched. CDR1 and CDR2 (germline): SGHTA, FQGNSA. CDR3 in DNA: TGTGCCAGCAGCTTAGGCAGCGGGGGGGAGACCCAGTACTTC. Residues: CASSLGSGGETQYF.

The table lists this clone with a count of one. V is TRBV15 and J is TRBJ2-7; 7 nucleotides agree with TRBD1. The CDR3 extends over 15 amino acids. Germline trimming cut 3 bases from V and 6 bases from J; bases unmatched to any gene: 11. The germline V gene has CDR1 LNHNV and CDR2 YYDKDF (reference sequence). As DNA, the CDR3 is TGTGCCACCAGCAGGACCTTAACAGGGGTGGGCGAGCAGTACTTC. The encoded protein is CATSRTLTGVGEQYF. Filled out from reference TRBV15 and TRBJ2-7, the complete variable domain reads DAMVIQNPRYQVTQFGKPVTLSCSQTLNHNVMYWYQQKSSQAPKLLFHYYDKDFNNEADTPDNFQSRRPNTSFCFLDIRSPGLGDTAMYLCATSRTLTGVGEQYFGPGTRLTVT.

The V call is TRBV6-6, the J call TRBJ2-1, with TRBD2 matching over 7 bases. CDR1 MNHNY and CDR2 SVGAGI come from the germline V gene (reference sequence). Unmatched junction bases numbered 9, after V lost 7 bases and J lost 3 bases. CDR3 size: 15 residues. DNA of the CDR3: TGTGCCAGCATCCCGGACCAGCGGGGCTACAATGAGCAGTTCTTC. Translated, it gives CASIPDQRGYNEQFF.

The chain joins TRBV14 to TRBJ2-5; 8 bases line up with TRBD1. The V segment lost 1 base and the J segment 1 base; nucleotides outside the gene matches: 5. Germline CDR1 and CDR2: SGHDN and FVKESK. The CDR3 is 16 residues long. CDR3 loop: CASSQGGTGGQETQYF. The CDR3 nucleotides are TGTGCCAGCAGCCAAGGAGGTACAGGGGGCCAAGAGACCCAGTACTTC. Drawing the rest from reference TRBV14 and TRBJ2-5, the complete variable domain is EAGVTQFPSHSVIEKGQTVTLRCDPISGHDNLYWYRRVMGKEIKFLLHFVKESKQDESGMPNNRFLAERTGGTYSTLKVQPAELEDSGVYFCASSQGGTGGQETQYFGPGTRLLVL.

The rearrangement links TRBV4-1 to TRBJ2-7; 11 bases are a match to TRBD2. The CDR3 has 16 amino acids. The junction had 6 bases not matched to a gene; V was cut back by 3 bases and J by 2 bases. Germline V gene data show CDR1 as MGHRA and CDR2 as YSYEKL. The CDR3 DNA follows: TGCGCCAGCAGCCACCCGGGACTAGCGGATGCCTACGAGCAGTACTTC. This gives the protein CASSHPGLADAYEQYF.

This rearrangement joins TRBV2 to TRBJ1-5; 7 nucleotides agree with TRBD1. The CDR3 covers 14 residues. Germline lookup yields CDR1 SNHLY and CDR2 FYNNEI. The trim removed 1 base at V and 11 bases at J, leaving 8 bases unmatched. The CDR3 coding sequence is TGTGCCAGCAGTGAAGGACAGGGTCTCCCGGCCCAGCATTTT. It codes for CASSEGQGLPAQHF.

The chain couples TRBV27 to TRBJ1-4; D possibly corresponds to TRBD1 (6 bases). Trimming took off 4 bases at V and 2 bases at J, with 8 bases between the two ends. This CDR3 comprises 14 residues. Germline lookup yields CDR1 MNHEY and CDR2 SMNVEV (reference sequence). The CDR3 nucleotides read TGTGCCAGCAGTTCTCAGGGGACTAATGAAAAACTGTTTTTT. Amino acids: CASSSQGTNEKLFF.

This clone was counted between two and nine times. This rearrangement joins TRBV29-1 to TRBJ2-2; 9 bases line up with TRBD2. This CDR3 region has 14 residues. J lost 6 bases, V lost 5 bases, and 7 bases had no gene match. Germline CDR1 is SQVTM and CDR2 is ANQGSEA. This CDR3 reads CSVYRGREAGELFF. The CDR3 bases are TGCAGCGTTTATCGCGGGAGGGAGGCCGGGGAGCTGTTTTTT.

The rearrangement joins TRBV7-2 to TRBJ2-3; 8 bases are shared with TRBD2. The CDR3 sequence is 15 residues long. Germline trimming cut 2 bases from V and 11 bases from J; bases unmatched to any gene: 12. CDR1 is SGHTA, CDR2 FQGNSA, per germline. CDR3 sequence: CASSLHSSGRSMQYF. The CDR3 nucleotides are TGTGCCAGCAGCTTACATTCTAGCGGGCGAAGTATGCAGTATTTT.

The V and J genes are TRBV7-9 and TRBJ1-1; D is undetermined. This CDR3 is built from 12 residues. Germline loops: CDR1 SEHNR, CDR2 FQNEAQ (reference sequence). The ends were cut back, 5 bases at V and 4 bases at J, with 8 bases in the middle. The CDR3 is CASSPSGTEAFF. In DNA, the CDR3 is TGTGCCAGCAGCCCGAGTGGCACTGAAGCTTTCTTT.

Only a few counts were recorded for this clone. This sequence joins TRBV7-9 and TRBJ1-2, with TRBD1 matching over 9 bases. The CDR3 consists of 15 residues. The V gene end was trimmed by 1 base and the J gene end by 4 bases; junction bases not matched to a gene: 4. The germline gives CDR1 SEHNR, CDR2 FQNEAQ (reference sequence). CDR3 bases: TGTGCCAGCAGCTTAGAAACAGGGGGCCTCTATGGCTACACCTTC. Protein sequence: CASSLETGGLYGYTF.

The J gene is TRBJ2-7, the V gene TRBV4-1, with 12 bases matching TRBD2. Germline CDR1 reads MGHRA; CDR2 reads YSYEKL. CDR3 length: 16 residues. After removal of 3 bases from V and 3 bases from J, the junction contained 6 bases not matched to a gene. The CDR3 region has the DNA TGCGCCAGCAGCCAGCTACTAGCGGGAGGCTACTACGAGCAGTACTTC. Translated, it gives CASSQLLAGGYYEQYF.

The chain uses TRBV27 and TRBJ2-5, with TRBD2 matching 8 bases. Germline V gene data show CDR1 as MNHEY and CDR2 as SMNVEV (reference sequence). This CDR3 spans 17 amino acids. The V and J ends lost 7 bases and 5 bases, in that order; junction bases with no gene match: 18. The chain's CDR3 is CASTSYGGGPLMETQYF. The CDR3 DNA reads as TGTGCCAGCACCAGCTACGGGGGGGGGCCCCTGATGGAGACCCAGTACTTC.

The rearrangement joins TRBV6-6 to TRBJ2-7, with 8 bases matching TRBD2. V was pared by 5 bases and J by 3 bases, with 12 bases of the junction left unmatched. CDR3 length: 16 amino acids. Germline CDR1 MNHNY, CDR2 SVGAGI (reference sequence). The CDR3 DNA follows: TGTGCCAGCAGTCATCTAGCCGGGACTAGTTACTACGAGCAGTACTTC. Translation: CASSHLAGTSYYEQYF.

CDR3 in DNA: TGTGCCAGTAGGAAGACAGGGGACCACAATGAGCAGTTCTTC. Encoded protein: CASRKTGDHNEQFF. This sequence joins TRBV19 and TRBJ2-1; 8 bases line up with TRBD1. The V segment lost 6 bases and the J segment 5 bases; nucleotides outside the gene matches: 6. The germline V gene has CDR1 LNHDA and CDR2 SQIVND (reference sequence). The length of the CDR3 is 14 residues.

The chain couples TRBV19 to TRBJ1-5; 10 bases are a match to TRBD1. Per the germline V gene, CDR1 is LNHDA and CDR2 is SQIVND (reference sequence). V gave up 5 bases and J gave up 4 bases; unmatched junction bases: 8. CDR3 size: 16 residues. The CDR3 DNA reads as TGTGCCAGTAGTGCACAGGACAGGGGGAAAAATCAGCCCCAGCATTTT. Translating it yields CASSAQDRGKNQPQHF. Looking up the rest from reference TRBV19 and TRBJ1-5 gives the full variable domain: DGGITQSPKYLFRKEGQNVTLSCEQNLNHDAMYWYRQDPGQGLRLIYYSQIVNDFQKGDIAEGYSVSREKKESFPLTVTSAQKNPTAFYLCASSAQDRGKNQPQHFGDGTRLSIL.

This clone was seen a handful of times. The V and J genes are TRBV28 and TRBJ1-2, with D possibly being TRBD1 (6 bases). CDR3 length: 13 amino acids. Per germline, CDR1 MDHEN and CDR2 SYDVKM. V lost 3 bases, J lost 4 bases, and 9 bases lay in between. The CDR3 DNA is TGTGCCAGCAGTTTCAACAGGGCCTATGGCTACACCTTC. Translated, it gives CASSFNRAYGYTF.

This rearrangement joins TRBV4-3 to TRBJ2-1; TRBD2 is a possible D gene (5 bases). The V and J ends lost 5 bases and 3 bases respectively, with 11 bases between them. The CDR3 is 14 amino acids. Germline V gives CDR1 LGHNA, CDR2 YSLEER. The CDR3 DNA follows: TGCGCCAGCAGCGCAAGTCGGGGCTACAATGAGCAGTTCTTC. Translated, it gives CASSASRGYNEQFF.

This chain joins TRBV5-4 and TRBJ2-5, with TRBD2 matching 8 bases. Germline CDR1 SGHNT, CDR2 YYREEE (reference sequence). The CDR3 length is 12 residues. V was clipped by 4 bases and J by 5 bases; unmatched bases: 1. The CDR3 DNA reads TGTGCCAGCAGCCGGGGGGGGGAGACCCAGTACTTC. This codes for CASSRGGETQYF.

The gene calls are TRBV7-9 and TRBJ2-5; D is undetermined. CDR3 length: 14 amino acids. Between the trimmed V and J ends, which lost 8 bases and 4 bases, there was a span of 17 bases. Germline loops: CDR1 SEHNR, CDR2 FQNEAQ (reference sequence). CDR3 nucleotide sequence: TGTGCCAGCCCCAGAGGATGGAACCCAGAGACCCAGTACTTC. It is translated as CASPRGWNPETQYF.

CDR3 DNA: TGTGCCACCGCACGGTCCGGGGGGGTGACCCAGTACTTC. Translated, it gives CATARSGGVTQYF. The V call is TRBV19, the J call TRBJ2-5; 8 bases agree with TRBD2. The junction had 11 bases not matched to a gene; V was cut back by 10 bases and J by 7 bases. CDR1 and CDR2 from the germline V gene are LNHDA and SQIVND (reference sequence). The CDR3 length is 13 residues.

The genes are TRBV11-2 and TRBJ1-2, with 10 bases matching TRBD1. V shed 5 bases and J 6 bases; nucleotides not matched to a gene: 3. The CDR3 runs to 13 residues. Germline-derived CDR1 and CDR2 are SGHAT and FQNNGV. As DNA, the CDR3 is TGTGCCAGCAGCCTCGGACAGGGGGATGGCTACACCTTC. This translates into CASSLGQGDGYTF.

This sequence joins TRBV7-8 and TRBJ2-5; tentatively, D is TRBD2 (5 bases). This CDR3 has 13 residues. Looked up from germline, CDR1 is SGHVS and CDR2 is FQNEAQ. V was trimmed by 5 bases and J by 3 bases, leaving 10 bases between them. DNA for the CDR3: TGTGCCAGCAGCCTAGTGGAGGAAGAGACCCAGTACTTC. The encoded protein is CASSLVEEETQYF. Based on the CDR3 plus reference TRBV7-8 and TRBJ2-5, the full variable domain is GAGVSQSPRYKVAKRGQDVALRCDPISGHVSLFWYQQALGQGPEFLTYFQNEAQLDKSGLPSDRFFAERPEGSVSTLKIQRTQQEDSAVYLCASSLVEEETQYFGPGTRLLVL.